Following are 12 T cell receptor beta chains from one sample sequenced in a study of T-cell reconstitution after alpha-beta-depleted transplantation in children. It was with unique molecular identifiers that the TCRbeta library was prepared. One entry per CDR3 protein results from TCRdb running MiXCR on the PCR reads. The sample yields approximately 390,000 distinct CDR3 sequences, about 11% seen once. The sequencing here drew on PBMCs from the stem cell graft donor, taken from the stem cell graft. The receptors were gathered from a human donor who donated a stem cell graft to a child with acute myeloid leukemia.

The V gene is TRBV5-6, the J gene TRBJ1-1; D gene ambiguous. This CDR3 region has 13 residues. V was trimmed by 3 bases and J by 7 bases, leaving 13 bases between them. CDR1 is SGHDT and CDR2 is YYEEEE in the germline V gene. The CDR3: CASSSKKNGEAFF. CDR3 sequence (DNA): TGTGCCAGCAGCTCCAAAAAAAACGGTGAAGCTTTCTTT.

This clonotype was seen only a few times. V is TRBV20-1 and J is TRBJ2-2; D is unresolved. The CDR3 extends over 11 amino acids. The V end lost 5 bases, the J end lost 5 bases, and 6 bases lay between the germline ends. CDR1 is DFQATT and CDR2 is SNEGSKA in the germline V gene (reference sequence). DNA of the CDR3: TGCAGTGCTCCCAAAACCGGGGAGCTGTTTTTT. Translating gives CSAPKTGELFF.

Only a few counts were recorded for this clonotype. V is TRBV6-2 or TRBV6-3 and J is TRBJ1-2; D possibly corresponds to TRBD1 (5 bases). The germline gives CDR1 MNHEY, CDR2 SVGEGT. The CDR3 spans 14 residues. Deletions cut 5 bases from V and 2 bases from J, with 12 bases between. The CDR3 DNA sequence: TGTGCCAGCAGTCCCGGGACGAGCAACTATGGCTACACCTTC. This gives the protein CASSPGTSNYGYTF.

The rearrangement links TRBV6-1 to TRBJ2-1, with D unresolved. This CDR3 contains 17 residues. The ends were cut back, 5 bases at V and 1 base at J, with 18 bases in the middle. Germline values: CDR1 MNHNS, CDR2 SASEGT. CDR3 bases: TGTGCCAGCAGTCGCCCCACGGTAATGCGGTCCTACAATGAGCAGTTCTTC. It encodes CASSRPTVMRSYNEQFF.

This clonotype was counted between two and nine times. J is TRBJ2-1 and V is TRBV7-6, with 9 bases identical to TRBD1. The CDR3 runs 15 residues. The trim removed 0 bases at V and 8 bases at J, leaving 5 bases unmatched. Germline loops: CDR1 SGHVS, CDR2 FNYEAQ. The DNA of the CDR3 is TGTGCCAGCAGCTTAGCGGGGGACAGGGACTATGAGCAGTTCTTC. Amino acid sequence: CASSLAGDRDYEQFF.

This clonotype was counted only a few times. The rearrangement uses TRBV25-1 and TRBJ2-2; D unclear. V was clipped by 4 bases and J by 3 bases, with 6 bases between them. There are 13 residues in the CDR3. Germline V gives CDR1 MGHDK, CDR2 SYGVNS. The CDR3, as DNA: TGTGCCAGCAGTGTCCGGGACACCGGGGAGCTGTTTTTT. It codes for CASSVRDTGELFF. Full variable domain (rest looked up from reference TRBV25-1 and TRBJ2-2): EADIYQTPRYLVIGTGKKITLECSQTMGHDKMYWYQQDPGMELHLIHYSYGVNSTEKGDLSSESTVSRIRTEHFPLTLESARPSHTSQYLCASSVRDTGELFFGEGSRLTVL.

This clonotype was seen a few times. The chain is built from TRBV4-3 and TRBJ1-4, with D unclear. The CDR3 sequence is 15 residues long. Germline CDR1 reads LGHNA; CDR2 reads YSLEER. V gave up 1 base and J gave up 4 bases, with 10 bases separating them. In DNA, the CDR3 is TGCGCCAGCAGCCAAGTCCCCGGAGGTAATGAAAAACTGTTTTTT. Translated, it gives CASSQVPGGNEKLFF.

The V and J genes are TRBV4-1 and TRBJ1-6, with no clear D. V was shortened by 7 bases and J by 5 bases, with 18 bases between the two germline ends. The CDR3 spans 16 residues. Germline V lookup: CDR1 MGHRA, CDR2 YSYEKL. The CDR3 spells CASKGRQASNNSPLHF. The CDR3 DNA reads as TGCGCCAGCAAGGGAAGGCAGGCATCGAATAATTCACCCCTCCACTTT.

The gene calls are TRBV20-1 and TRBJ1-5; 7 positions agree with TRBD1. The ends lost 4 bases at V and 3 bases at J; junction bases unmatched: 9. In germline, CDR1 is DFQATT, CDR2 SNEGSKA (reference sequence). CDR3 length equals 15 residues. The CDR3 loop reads CSATRQGGPNQPQHF. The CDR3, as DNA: TGCAGTGCTACCCGACAGGGAGGGCCCAATCAGCCCCAGCATTTT.

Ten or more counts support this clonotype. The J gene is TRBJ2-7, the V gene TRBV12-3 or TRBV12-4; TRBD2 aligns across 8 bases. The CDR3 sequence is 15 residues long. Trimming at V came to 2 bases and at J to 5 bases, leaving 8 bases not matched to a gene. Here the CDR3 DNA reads TGTGCCAGCAGTTTAACCAGCGGGAGATTTCACGAGCAGTACTTC. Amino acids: CASSLTSGRFHEQYF.

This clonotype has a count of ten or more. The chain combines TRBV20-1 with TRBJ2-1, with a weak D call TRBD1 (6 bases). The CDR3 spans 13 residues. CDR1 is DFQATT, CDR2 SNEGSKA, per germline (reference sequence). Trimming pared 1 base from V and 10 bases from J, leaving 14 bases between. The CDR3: CSARVQGQDEQFF. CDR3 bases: TGCAGTGCTAGAGTTCAGGGGCAAGACGAGCAGTTCTTC.

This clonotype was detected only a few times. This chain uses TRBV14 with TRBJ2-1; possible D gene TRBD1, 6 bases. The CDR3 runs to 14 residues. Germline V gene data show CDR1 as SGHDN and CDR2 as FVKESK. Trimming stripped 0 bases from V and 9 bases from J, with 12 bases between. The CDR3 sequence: CASSQDVGAGEQFF. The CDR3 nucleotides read TGTGCCAGCAGCCAAGATGTGGGGGCCGGTGAGCAGTTCTTC. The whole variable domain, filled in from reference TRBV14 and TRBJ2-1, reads EAGVTQFPSHSVIEKGQTVTLRCDPISGHDNLYWYRRVMGKEIKFLLHFVKESKQDESGMPNNRFLAERTGGTYSTLKVQPAELEDSGVYFCASSQDVGAGEQFFGPGTRLTVL.